This T cell receptor beta chain was sequenced in a study of blood T cell repertoires in COVID-19. For the study at large: Sites in the United States, Italy and Spain provided acute and convalescent COVID-19 samples. PBMCs, B-cell-depleted T cells, or T cells were the source of the cDNA or gDNA that made up the material.

Germline V gives CDR1 SGHNT, CDR2 YYREEE (reference sequence). This CDR3 region has 18 residues. The V segment lost 3 bases and the J segment 5 bases; nucleotides outside the gene matches: 10. Under the authors' procedure: Reference gene primer amplification yielded estimated nucleated cell counts. Using immunoSEQ multiplex PCR, the repertoire was profiled, and TCRdb retains in-frame clones only, with some absent. The V and J calls and the clone size are those of that table, but D and trimming were determined from the DNA. The table lists 200,000 to 300,000 clones, 80% to 90% of them singletons, with 3.7% in the top ten.

The clonotype comes from a woman aged 40 to 50 with acute or convalescent COVID-19. The sequenced sample was peripheral blood. The chain joins TRBV5-4 to TRBJ2-3; the match to TRBD2 covers 15 bases. CDR3 DNA: TGTGCCAGCAGCTCCGGGACTAGCGGGGGGAATAGTAAAGATACGCAGTATTTT. The encoded protein is CASSSGTSGGNSKDTQYF. Based on the CDR3 plus reference TRBV5-4 and TRBJ2-3, the full variable domain is ETGVTQSPTHLIKTRGQQVTLRCSSQSGHNTVSWYQQALGQGPQFIFQYYREEENGRGNFPPRFSGLQFPNYSSELNVNALELDDSALYLCASSSGTSGGNSKDTQYFGPGTRLTVL.